The sequence of this TCR beta chain was determined in a study of blood T cell repertoires in COVID-19. Overall study: The origin of the acute and convalescent COVID-19 samples was the United States, Italy and Spain. Nucleic acid was either cDNA or gDNA, and it came from T cells, B-cell-depleted T cells, or PBMCs.

CDR3 size: 16 residues. The germline gives CDR1 SGHAT, CDR2 FQNNGV. Unmatched junction bases numbered 5, after V lost 3 bases and J lost 0 bases. In the authors' methods: Reference gene primer amplification in the assay estimated nucleated cell counts. Only in-frame clones appear in the TCRdb table, and some are missing; sequencing was by immunoSEQ multiplex PCR. The DNA was the basis for D and trimming; V, J and clone size are from that table. The sample carries tens of thousands of clones, roughly 79% recorded once. J is TRBJ2-7 and V is TRBV11-2, with 10 bases fitting TRBD2. Input material: peripheral blood. This receptor was obtained from a man at least 80 years old with COVID-19, enrolled during active disease. The CDR3 sequence: CASSFDTSGASYEQYF. CDR3 nucleotides: TGTGCCAGCAGCTTCGACACTAGCGGGGCCTCCTACGAGCAGTACTTC.